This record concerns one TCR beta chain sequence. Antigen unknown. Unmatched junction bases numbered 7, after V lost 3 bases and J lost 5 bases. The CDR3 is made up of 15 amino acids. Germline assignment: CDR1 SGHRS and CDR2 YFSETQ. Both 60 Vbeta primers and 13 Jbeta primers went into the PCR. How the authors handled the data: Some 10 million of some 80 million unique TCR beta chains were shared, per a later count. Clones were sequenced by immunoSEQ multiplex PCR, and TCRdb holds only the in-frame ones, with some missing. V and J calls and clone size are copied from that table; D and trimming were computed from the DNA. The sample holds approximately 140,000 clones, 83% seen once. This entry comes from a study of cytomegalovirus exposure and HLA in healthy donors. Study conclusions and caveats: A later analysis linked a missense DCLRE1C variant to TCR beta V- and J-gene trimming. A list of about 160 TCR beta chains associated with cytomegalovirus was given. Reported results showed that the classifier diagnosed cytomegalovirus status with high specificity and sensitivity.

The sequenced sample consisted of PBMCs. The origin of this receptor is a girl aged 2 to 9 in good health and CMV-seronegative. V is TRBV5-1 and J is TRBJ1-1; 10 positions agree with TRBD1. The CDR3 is CASSSGWTGGTEAFF. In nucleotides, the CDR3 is TGCGCCAGCAGCTCGGGATGGACAGGGGGAACTGAAGCTTTCTTT.